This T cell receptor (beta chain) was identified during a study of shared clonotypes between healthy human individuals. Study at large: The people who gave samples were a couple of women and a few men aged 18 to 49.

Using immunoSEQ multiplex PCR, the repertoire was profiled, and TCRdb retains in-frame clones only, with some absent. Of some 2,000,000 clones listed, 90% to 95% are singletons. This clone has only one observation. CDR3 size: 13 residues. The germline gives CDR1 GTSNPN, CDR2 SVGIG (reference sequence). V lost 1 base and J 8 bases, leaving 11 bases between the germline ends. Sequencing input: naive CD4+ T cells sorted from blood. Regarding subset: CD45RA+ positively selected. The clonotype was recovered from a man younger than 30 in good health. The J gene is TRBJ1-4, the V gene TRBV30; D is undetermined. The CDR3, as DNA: TGTGCCTGGAGTGCGGACCCTGGGGAAAAACTGTTTTTT. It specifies CAWSADPGEKLFF.